The T cell receptor (beta chain) described here comes from a study of response to subunit inactivated influenza vaccine. This CDR3 has 15 residues. Germline V lookup: CDR1 SGHDN, CDR2 FVKESK. V was trimmed by 0 bases and J by 3 bases, leaving 12 bases between them. MiXCR, run by TCRdb on the RT-PCR reads, gives a single entry per CDR3 protein. The repertoire holds about 650,000 distinct CDR3 sequences, with roughly 14% as singletons. Study-wide results and limits: Few new T cells, the authors suggested, are recruited by each seasonal influenza vaccination.

This clonotype showed up just a few times. Its cognate antigen is unknown. The chain recombines TRBV14 with TRBJ2-7; possible D gene TRBD1, 5 bases. The material sequenced was PBMCs from blood, taken about 11 days after vaccination. The sequence came from a middle-aged man who received an inactivated influenza vaccine. The CDR3 protein is CASSQDLSRVYEQYF. The CDR3 DNA is TGTGCCAGCAGCCAAGATCTCTCCAGGGTCTACGAGCAGTACTTC.